This T cell receptor (beta chain) was found in a study of molecular identifiers for immune sequencing clone quantification. About the study: Across replicate runs, RNA obtained from approximately 20,000 or 100,000 naive CD8 cells was divided into five, with four undergoing sequencing.

CDR1 is LNHDA and CDR2 is SQIVND in the germline V gene (reference sequence). V was pared by 9 bases and J by 3 bases, with 18 bases between. This CDR3 region has 15 residues. As for this clonotype: Its antigen remains unidentified.

Isolation of naive CD8 T cells was achieved by sorting on a CD8+CD4-CCR7+CD45RA+ phenotype. Previously described methods and listed TCR primers were used for bulk TCR libraries. MiXCR was run by TCRdb on the PCR reads, yielding one entry per CDR3 protein. The sample lists approximately 680,000 distinct CDR3 sequences, 25% occurring once. Broader study findings: Effector cells had over 99% of their molecules in clones above 20 RNA copies, while naive cells had under 1%.

V is TRBV19 and J is TRBJ2-1; maybe TRBD2 (6 bases). The sequenced sample consisted of naive CD8+ T cells from blood, with Jurkat cell RNA spiked in. Described subset: FACS-sorted CD8+CD4-CCR7+CD45RA+ naive T cells. This receptor was identified in a human donor in good health. Some libraries in this study had Jurkat cell RNA spiked in. CDR3 amino acids: CASTPVGGIYNEQFF. The CDR3 nucleotides read TGTGCCAGCACTCCCGTCGGCGGGATCTACAATGAGCAGTTCTTC.